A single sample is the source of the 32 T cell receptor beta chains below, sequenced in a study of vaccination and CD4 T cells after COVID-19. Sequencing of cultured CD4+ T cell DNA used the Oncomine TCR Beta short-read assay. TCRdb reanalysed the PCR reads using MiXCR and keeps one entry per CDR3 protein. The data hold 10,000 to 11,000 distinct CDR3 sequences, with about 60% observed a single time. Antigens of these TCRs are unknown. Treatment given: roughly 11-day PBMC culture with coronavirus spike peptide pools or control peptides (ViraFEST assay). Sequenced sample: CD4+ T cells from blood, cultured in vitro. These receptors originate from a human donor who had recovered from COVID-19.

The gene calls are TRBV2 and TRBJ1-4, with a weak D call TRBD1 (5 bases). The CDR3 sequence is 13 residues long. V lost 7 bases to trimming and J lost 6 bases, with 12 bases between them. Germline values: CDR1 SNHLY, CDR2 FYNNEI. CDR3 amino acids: CASTVQGDEKLFF. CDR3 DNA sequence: TGTGCCAGCACAGTGCAGGGTGATGAAAAACTGTTTTTT.

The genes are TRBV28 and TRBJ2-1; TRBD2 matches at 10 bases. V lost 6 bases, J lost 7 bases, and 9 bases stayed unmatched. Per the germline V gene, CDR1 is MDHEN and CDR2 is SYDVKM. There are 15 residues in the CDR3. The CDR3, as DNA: TGTGCCAGCAGGGGGGCTAGCGGGAGTGAGAATGAGCAGTTCTTC. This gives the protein CASRGASGSENEQFF.

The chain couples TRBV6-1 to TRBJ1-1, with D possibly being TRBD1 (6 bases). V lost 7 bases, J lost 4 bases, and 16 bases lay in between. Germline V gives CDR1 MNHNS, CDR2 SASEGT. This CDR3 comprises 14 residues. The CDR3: CASNSGGPSTEAFF. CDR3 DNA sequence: TGTGCCAGCAATTCTGGGGGGCCGAGCACTGAAGCTTTCTTT.

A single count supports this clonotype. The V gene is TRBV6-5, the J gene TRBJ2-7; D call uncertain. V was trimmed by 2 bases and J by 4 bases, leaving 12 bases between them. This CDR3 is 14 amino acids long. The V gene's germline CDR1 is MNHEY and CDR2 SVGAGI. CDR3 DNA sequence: TGTGCCAGCAGTTACCCCATGATGAAATACGAGCAGTACTTC. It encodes CASSYPMMKYEQYF.

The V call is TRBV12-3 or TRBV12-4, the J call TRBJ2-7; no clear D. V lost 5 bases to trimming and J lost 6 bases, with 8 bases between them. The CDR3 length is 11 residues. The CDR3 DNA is TGTGCCAGCAGTCGCACTATCGAGCAGTACTTC. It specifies CASSRTIEQYF.

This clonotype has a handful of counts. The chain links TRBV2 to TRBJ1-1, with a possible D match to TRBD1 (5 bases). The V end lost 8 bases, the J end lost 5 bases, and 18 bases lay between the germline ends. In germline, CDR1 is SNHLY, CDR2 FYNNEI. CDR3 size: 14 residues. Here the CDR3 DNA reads TGTGCCAGCTTTAGGCAGGGTTTGCGAACTGAAGCTTTCTTT. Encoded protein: CASFRQGLRTEAFF.

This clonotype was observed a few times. The CDR3 nucleotides are TGTGCCAGCAGTGAAATCTGGCCTGAAGAGACCCAGTACTTC. Amino acids: CASSEIWPEETQYF. This chain joins TRBV25-1 and TRBJ2-5; D is unresolved. This CDR3 is 14 amino acids long. V was clipped by 2 bases and J by 3 bases, with 10 bases between them. CDR1 and CDR2 from the germline V gene are MGHDK and SYGVNS.

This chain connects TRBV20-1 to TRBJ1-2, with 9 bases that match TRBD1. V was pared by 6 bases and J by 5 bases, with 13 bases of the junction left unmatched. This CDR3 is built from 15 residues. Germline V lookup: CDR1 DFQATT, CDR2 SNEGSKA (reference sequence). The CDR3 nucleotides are TGCAGTGCCACACCCCCGGGACAGGGTTGGTATGGCTACACCTTC. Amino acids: CSATPPGQGWYGYTF.

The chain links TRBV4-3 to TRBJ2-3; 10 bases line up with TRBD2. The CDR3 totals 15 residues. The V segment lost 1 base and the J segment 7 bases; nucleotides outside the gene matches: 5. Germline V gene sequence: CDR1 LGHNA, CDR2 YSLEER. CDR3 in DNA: TGCGCCAGCAGCCAAGCGGCTAGCGGGAGAAATACGCAGTATTTT. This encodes CASSQAASGRNTQYF.

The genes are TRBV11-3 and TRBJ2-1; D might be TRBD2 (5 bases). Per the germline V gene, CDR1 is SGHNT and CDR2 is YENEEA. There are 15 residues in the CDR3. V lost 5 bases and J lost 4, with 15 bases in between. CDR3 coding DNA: TGTGCCAGCAGCCCCCGGACTGACACGTACAATGAGCAGTTCTTC. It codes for CASSPRTDTYNEQFF.

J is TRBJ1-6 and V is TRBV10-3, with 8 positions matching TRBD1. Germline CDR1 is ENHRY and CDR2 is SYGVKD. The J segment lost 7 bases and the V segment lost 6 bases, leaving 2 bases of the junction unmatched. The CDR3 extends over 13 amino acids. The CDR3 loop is CAIRQGDNSPLHF. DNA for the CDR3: TGTGCCATCAGACAGGGGGACAATTCACCCCTCCACTTT.

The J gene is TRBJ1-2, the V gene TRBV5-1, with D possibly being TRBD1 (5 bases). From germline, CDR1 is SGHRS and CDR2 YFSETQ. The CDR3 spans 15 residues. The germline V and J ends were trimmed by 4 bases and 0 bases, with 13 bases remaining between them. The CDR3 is CASSDLGGANYGYTF. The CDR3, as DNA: TGCGCCAGCAGCGATCTGGGGGGAGCTAACTATGGCTACACCTTC.

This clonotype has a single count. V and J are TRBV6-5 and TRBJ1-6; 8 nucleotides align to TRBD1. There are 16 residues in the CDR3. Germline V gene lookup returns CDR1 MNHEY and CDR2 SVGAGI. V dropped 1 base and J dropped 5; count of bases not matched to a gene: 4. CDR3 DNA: TGTGCCAGCAGTTACTATCCGGGACAGGATAATTCACCCCTCCACTTT. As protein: CASSYYPGQDNSPLHF.

The CDR3 is CASSPETGISYEQYF. CDR3 bases: TGTGCCAGCAGCCCTGAGACAGGGATTTCCTACGAGCAGTACTTC. This chain joins TRBV7-9 and TRBJ2-7; 7 bases match TRBD1. V dropped 5 bases and J dropped 1; count of bases not matched to a gene: 8. CDR3 length: 15 residues. Germline CDR1 SEHNR, CDR2 FQNEAQ (reference sequence).

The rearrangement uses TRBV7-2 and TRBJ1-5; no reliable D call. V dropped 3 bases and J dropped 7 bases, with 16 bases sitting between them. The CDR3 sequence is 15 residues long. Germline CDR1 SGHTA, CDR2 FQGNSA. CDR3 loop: CASSLVGLAIQPQHF. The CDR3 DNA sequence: TGTGCCAGCAGCTTGGTTGGGCTCGCGATCCAGCCCCAGCATTTT. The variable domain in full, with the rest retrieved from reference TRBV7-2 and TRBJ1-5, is GAGVSQSPSNKVTEKGKDVELRCDPISGHTALYWYRQSLGQGLEFLIYFQGNSAPDKSGLPSDRFSAERTGGSVSTLTIQRTQQEDSAVYLCASSLVGLAIQPQHFGDGTRLSIL.

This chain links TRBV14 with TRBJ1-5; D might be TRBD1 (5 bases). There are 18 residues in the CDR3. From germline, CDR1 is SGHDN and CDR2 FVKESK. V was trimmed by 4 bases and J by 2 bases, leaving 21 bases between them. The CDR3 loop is CASSRTRGKGSGNQPQHF. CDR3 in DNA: TGTGCCAGCAGCCGAACCCGGGGGAAAGGGAGCGGCAATCAGCCCCAGCATTTT.

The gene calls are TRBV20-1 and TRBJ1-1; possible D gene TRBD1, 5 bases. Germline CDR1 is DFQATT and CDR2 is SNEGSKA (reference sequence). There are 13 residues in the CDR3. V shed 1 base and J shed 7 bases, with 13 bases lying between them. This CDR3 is CSARVIAGSEAFF. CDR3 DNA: TGCAGTGCTAGAGTGATTGCAGGGAGTGAAGCTTTCTTT.

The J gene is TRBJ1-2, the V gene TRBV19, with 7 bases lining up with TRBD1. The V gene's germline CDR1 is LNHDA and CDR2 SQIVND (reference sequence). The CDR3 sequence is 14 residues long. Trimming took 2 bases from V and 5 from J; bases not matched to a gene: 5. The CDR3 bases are TGTGCCAGTAGTATACGGGACAGCCTGTATGGCTACACCTTC. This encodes CASSIRDSLYGYTF.

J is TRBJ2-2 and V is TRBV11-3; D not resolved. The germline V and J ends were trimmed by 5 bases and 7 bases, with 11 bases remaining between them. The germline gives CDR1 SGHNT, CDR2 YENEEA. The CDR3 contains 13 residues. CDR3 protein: CASSPPGGGELFF. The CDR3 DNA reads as TGTGCCAGCAGCCCTCCAGGTGGCGGGGAGCTGTTTTTT.

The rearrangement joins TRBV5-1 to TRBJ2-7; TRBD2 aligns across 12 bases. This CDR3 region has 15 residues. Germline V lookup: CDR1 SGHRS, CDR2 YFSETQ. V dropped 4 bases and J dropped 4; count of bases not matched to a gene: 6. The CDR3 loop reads CASSPRTSGIYEQYF. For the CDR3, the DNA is TGCGCCAGCAGCCCCAGGACTAGCGGGATATACGAGCAGTACTTC.

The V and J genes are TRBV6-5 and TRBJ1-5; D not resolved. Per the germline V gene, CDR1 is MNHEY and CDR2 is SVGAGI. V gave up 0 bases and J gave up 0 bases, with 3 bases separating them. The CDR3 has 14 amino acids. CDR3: CASSYSYSNQPQHF. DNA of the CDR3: TGTGCCAGCAGTTACTCGTATAGCAATCAGCCCCAGCATTTT.

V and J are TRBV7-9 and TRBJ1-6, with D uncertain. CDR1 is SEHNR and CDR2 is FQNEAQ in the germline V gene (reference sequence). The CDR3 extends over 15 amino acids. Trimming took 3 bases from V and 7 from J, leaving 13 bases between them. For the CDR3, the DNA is TGTGCCAGCAGCTTTATTGGTATCGAGAATTCACCCCTCCACTTT. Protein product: CASSFIGIENSPLHF.

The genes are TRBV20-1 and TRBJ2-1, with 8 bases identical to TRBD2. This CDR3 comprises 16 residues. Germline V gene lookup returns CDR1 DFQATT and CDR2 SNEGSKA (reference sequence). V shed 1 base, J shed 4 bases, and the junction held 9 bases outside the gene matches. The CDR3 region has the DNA TGCAGTGCTAGAGGTGATACTAGCGGAACATACAATGAGCAGTTCTTC. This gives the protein CSARGDTSGTYNEQFF.

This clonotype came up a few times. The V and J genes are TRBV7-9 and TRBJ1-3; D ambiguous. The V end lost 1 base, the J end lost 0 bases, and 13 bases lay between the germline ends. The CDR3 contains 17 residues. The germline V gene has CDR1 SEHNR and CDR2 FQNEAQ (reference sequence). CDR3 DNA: TGTGCCAGCAGCTTAGGTTTATCGAATCTCTCTGGAAACACCATATATTTT. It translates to CASSLGLSNLSGNTIYF.

The CDR3 DNA follows: TGTGCCAGCACCATACCCACAGATACGCAGTATTTT. Protein: CASTIPTDTQYF. The chain joins TRBV21-1 to TRBJ2-3. TRBV21-1 is noted as a pseudogene. The CDR3 loop spans 12 amino acids.

The CDR3 DNA reads as TGCAGTGCTAGAGACCCCACCCGGGACTATGGCTACACCTTC. Residues: CSARDPTRDYGYTF. J is TRBJ1-2 and V is TRBV20-1, with D uncertain. The CDR3 runs 14 residues. Germline V gene sequence: CDR1 DFQATT, CDR2 SNEGSKA (reference sequence). With 0 bases removed from V and 3 bases from J, the gap between germline ends came to 11 bases.

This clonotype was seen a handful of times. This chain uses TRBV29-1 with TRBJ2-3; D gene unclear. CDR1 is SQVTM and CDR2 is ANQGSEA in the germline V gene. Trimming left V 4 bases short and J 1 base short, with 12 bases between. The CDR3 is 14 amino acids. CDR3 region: CSVVGNWGTDTQYF. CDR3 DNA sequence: TGCAGCGTTGTTGGCAATTGGGGCACAGATACGCAGTATTTT.

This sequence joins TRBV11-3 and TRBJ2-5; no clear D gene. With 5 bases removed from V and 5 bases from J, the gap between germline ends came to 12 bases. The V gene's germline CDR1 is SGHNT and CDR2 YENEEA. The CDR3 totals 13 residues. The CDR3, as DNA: TGTGCCAGCAGCCCACCTAGTGTGGAGACCCAGTACTTC. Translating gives CASSPPSVETQYF. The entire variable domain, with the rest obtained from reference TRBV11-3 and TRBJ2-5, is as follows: EAGVVQSPRYKIIEKKQPVAFWCNPISGHNTLYWYLQNLGQGPELLIRYENEEAVDDSQLPKDRFSAERLKGVDSTLKIQPAELGDSAVYLCASSPPSVETQYFGPGTRLLVL.

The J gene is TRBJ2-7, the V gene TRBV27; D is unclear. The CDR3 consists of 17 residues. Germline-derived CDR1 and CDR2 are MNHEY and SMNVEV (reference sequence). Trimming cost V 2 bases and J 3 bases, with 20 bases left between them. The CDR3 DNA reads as TGTGCCAGCAGTTTAGGCCCTGACCCAGGATCCGGCTACGAGCAGTACTTC. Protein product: CASSLGPDPGSGYEQYF.

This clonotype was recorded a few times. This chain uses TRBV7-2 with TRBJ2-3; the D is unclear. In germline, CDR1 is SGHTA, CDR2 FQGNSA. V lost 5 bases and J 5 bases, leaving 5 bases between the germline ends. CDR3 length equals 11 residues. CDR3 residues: CASSRLDTQYF. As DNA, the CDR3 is TGTGCCAGCAGCCGACTAGATACGCAGTATTTT.

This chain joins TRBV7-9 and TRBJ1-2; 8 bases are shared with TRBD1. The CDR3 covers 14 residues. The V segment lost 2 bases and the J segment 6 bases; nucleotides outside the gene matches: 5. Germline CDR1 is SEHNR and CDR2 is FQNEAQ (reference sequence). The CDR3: CASSLPDRDNGYTF. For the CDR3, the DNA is TGTGCCAGCAGCTTACCGGACAGGGACAATGGCTACACCTTC.

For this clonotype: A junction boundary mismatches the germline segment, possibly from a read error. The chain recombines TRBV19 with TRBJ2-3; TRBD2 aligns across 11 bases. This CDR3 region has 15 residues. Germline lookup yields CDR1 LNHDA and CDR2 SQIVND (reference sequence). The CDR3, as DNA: TGTGCCAGTGGTATAACTAGCGGGGGAACAGATACGCAGTATTTT. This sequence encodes CASGITSGGTDTQYF.